The clone carrying this T cell receptor beta chain was seen more than once but under ten times. PCR was performed a second time for roughly 7 to 11 cycles using a sample-barcoded 5' primer and a J-beta primer mix. In TCRdb, the 5' RACE reads were re-called with MiXCR into one record per CDR3 protein. The sample records 790,000 or so distinct CDR3 sequences, 56% being singletons. The record originates from a study of blood T cells in healthy people across ages. The source material was blood. This TCR came from a man aged 40-49 years in good health.

CDR3 in amino acids: CASSQDNRDYEQYF. The CDR3 DNA follows: TGCGCCAGCAGCCAAGATAACAGGGACTACGAGCAGTACTTC. V usage is TRBV4-3 and J usage is TRBJ2-7; TRBD1 is a possible D gene (6 bases). CDR1 is LGHNA, CDR2 YSLEER, per germline. Trimming cost V 0 bases and J 3 bases, with 9 bases left between them. CDR3 length: 14 residues.